The 21 T cell receptor beta chains reported below all come from one sample, sequenced in a study of cytomegalovirus exposure and HLA in healthy donors. TCRdb's copy holds only in-frame clones and misses some; the assay was immunoSEQ multiplex PCR. The sample lists around 190,000 clones; 85% were seen once. Sequencing input: PBMCs. All receptors come from a man aged 18 to 35 in good health and CMV-seropositive.

The chain has TRBV25-1 and TRBJ1-4; D ambiguous. Germline CDR1 is MGHDK and CDR2 is SYGVNS. This CDR3 spans 13 amino acids. The V end lost 11 bases, the J end lost 8 bases, and 18 bases lay between the germline ends. Here the CDR3 DNA reads TGTGCCGTCGACCGGGGTTTCTGGGAAAAACTGTTTTTT. It is translated as CAVDRGFWEKLFF.

V is TRBV5-4 and J is TRBJ2-7; 8 nucleotides agree with TRBD1. J lost 5 bases, V lost 2 bases, and 3 bases had no gene match. Germline V CDR1 and CDR2: SGHNT, YYREEE (reference sequence). This CDR3 spans 13 amino acids. As DNA, the CDR3 is TGTGCCAGCAGCTTACCGGGACAGGACGAGCAGTACTTC. As protein: CASSLPGQDEQYF.

The CDR3 reads CASSFSNEQYF. In DNA, the CDR3 is TGTGCCAGCAGTTTCAGTAACGAGCAGTACTTC. The rearrangement links TRBV28 to TRBJ2-7; no firm D call. Germline CDR1 reads MDHEN; CDR2 reads SYDVKM. The V and J ends lost 3 bases and 5 bases respectively, with 5 bases between them. The CDR3 contains 11 residues.

The V and J genes are TRBV13 and TRBJ2-1, with 10 bases identical to TRBD2. V was clipped by 3 bases and J by 7 bases; unmatched bases: 6. Germline-derived CDR1 and CDR2 are PRHDT and FYEKMQ (reference sequence). This CDR3 comprises 15 residues. The CDR3 protein is CASSFLAGVENEQFF. The CDR3, as DNA: TGTGCCAGCAGCTTTCTAGCGGGAGTGGAGAATGAGCAGTTCTTC.

This clone was seen a handful of times. The gene calls are TRBV2 and TRBJ2-7; a possible D gene is TRBD2 (6 bases). Trimming took off 6 bases at V and 2 bases at J, with 11 bases between the two ends. The CDR3 is 13 amino acids. Per the germline V gene, CDR1 is SNHLY and CDR2 is FYNNEI. The CDR3 spells CASSWTGAYEQYF. CDR3 DNA sequence: TGTGCCAGCAGCTGGACGGGGGCCTACGAGCAGTACTTC.

This sequence joins TRBV6-1 and TRBJ1-2; tentatively, D is TRBD1 (5 bases). Per germline, CDR1 MNHNS and CDR2 SASEGT. This CDR3 has 14 amino acids. V lost 6 bases and J 4 bases, leaving 15 bases between the germline ends. The CDR3 spells CASRRGGGGYGYTF. The CDR3 nucleotides read TGTGCCAGCAGGAGGGGCGGGGGAGGCTATGGCTACACCTTC.

The genes are TRBV11-3 and TRBJ2-1, with 14 bases matching TRBD2. The trim removed 6 bases at V and 0 bases at J, leaving 7 bases unmatched. The CDR3 spans 18 residues. The germline V gene encodes CDR1 SGHNT and CDR2 YENEEA. DNA for the CDR3: TGTGCCAGCAGTCTTACGGGACTAGCGGGGGACTCCTACAATGAGCAGTTCTTC. The encoded protein is CASSLTGLAGDSYNEQFF.

This chain connects TRBV5-4 to TRBJ2-5, with 10 bases aligning to TRBD2. CDR3 length equals 15 residues. With V trimmed by 4 bases and J by 4 bases, 7 bases remained unmatched. The germline CDR1 and CDR2 sequences are SGHNT and YYREEE (reference sequence). CDR3 sequence reads: CASSNLAGAGETQYF. CDR3 DNA: TGTGCCAGCAGCAACCTAGCGGGAGCTGGAGAGACCCAGTACTTC.

This rearrangement joins TRBV7-9 to TRBJ2-5; 10 bases line up with TRBD2. J lost 2 bases, V lost 4 bases, and 7 bases had no gene match. CDR3 length: 16 residues. Germline CDR1 is SEHNR and CDR2 is FQNEAQ (reference sequence). The CDR3 nucleotides read TGTGCCAGCAGCTGGACTATAGCGGGGGGACAAGAGACCCAGTACTTC. Translation: CASSWTIAGGQETQYF. The whole variable domain, remainder taken from reference TRBV7-9 and TRBJ2-5, is DTGVSQNPRHKITKRGQNVTFRCDPISEHNRLYWYRQTLGQGPEFLTYFQNEAQLEKSRLLSDRFSAERPKGSFSTLEIQRTEQGDSAMYLCASSWTIAGGQETQYFGPGTRLLVL.

The CDR3 DNA reads TGTGCCAGCAGCCCAGGACTGCTTGACACTGAAGCTTTCTTT. This encodes CASSPGLLDTEAFF. This chain joins TRBV7-3 and TRBJ1-1; D gene unclear. CDR3 length: 14 amino acids. Per the germline V gene, CDR1 is SGHTA and CDR2 is FQGTGA. Trimming stripped 5 bases from V and 3 bases from J, with 13 bases between.

The chain links TRBV10-3 to TRBJ2-7; the D gene is possibly TRBD1 (6 bases). V lost 3 bases and J lost 6, with 15 bases in between. The CDR3 runs to 14 residues. The germline V gene encodes CDR1 ENHRY and CDR2 SYGVKD. CDR3 loop: CAISENRERGEQYF. CDR3 bases: TGTGCCATCAGTGAAAACAGGGAACGAGGCGAGCAGTACTTC.

The CDR3 region is CASSPWDRASTDTQYF. For the CDR3, the DNA is TGTGCCAGCAGCCCCTGGGACAGGGCTAGCACAGATACGCAGTATTTT. The chain joins TRBV14 to TRBJ2-3; 9 nucleotides line up with TRBD1. Germline-derived CDR1 and CDR2 are SGHDN and FVKESK. The CDR3 consists of 16 residues. Losses at the gene ends were 4 bases for V and 0 bases for J; bases not matched to a gene: 5.

The gene calls are TRBV5-4 and TRBJ1-2, with 7 bases fitting TRBD1. This CDR3 has 14 amino acids. After removal of 4 bases from V and 4 bases from J, the junction contained 7 bases not matched to a gene. CDR1 and CDR2 (germline): SGHNT, YYREEE (reference sequence). DNA of the CDR3: TGTGCCAGCAGCAGACAGGGAATGGTCTATGGCTACACCTTC. Encoded protein: CASSRQGMVYGYTF.

The chain recombines TRBV13 with TRBJ1-1; possibly TRBD1 for D (5 bases). The CDR3 extends over 14 amino acids. The germline V and J ends were trimmed by 4 bases and 0 bases, with 9 bases remaining between them. Germline assignment: CDR1 PRHDT and CDR2 FYEKMQ (reference sequence). The CDR3 spells CASSWGTLNTEAFF. The CDR3 DNA sequence: TGTGCCAGCAGCTGGGGCACATTGAACACTGAAGCTTTCTTT.

The rearrangement uses TRBV27 and TRBJ2-7, with D unresolved. Trimming took 2 bases from V and 6 from J, leaving 11 bases between them. This CDR3 contains 13 residues. Germline V gene lookup returns CDR1 MNHEY and CDR2 SMNVEV (reference sequence). The CDR3 loop reads CASSLVPGVEQYF. In DNA, the CDR3 is TGTGCCAGCAGTTTAGTCCCCGGAGTCGAGCAGTACTTC.

CDR3 sequence: CASSFPGGSGETQYF. The CDR3 DNA reads as TGTGCCAGCAGCTTCCCGGGAGGGAGCGGAGAGACCCAGTACTTC. The J gene is TRBJ2-5, the V gene TRBV11-2; 8 nucleotides align to TRBD2. The CDR3 consists of 15 residues. V dropped 3 bases and J dropped 4; count of bases not matched to a gene: 7. Germline V CDR1 and CDR2: SGHAT, FQNNGV.

The chain links TRBV10-2 to TRBJ1-1, with TRBD1 matching 11 bases. With 6 bases clipped from V and 6 bases from J, the junction kept 3 bases outside the gene matches. The CDR3 runs to 13 residues. CDR1 is WSHSY, CDR2 SAAADI, per germline. The CDR3 is CASSMGQGAEAFF. The DNA of the CDR3 is TGCGCCAGCAGCATGGGACAGGGGGCTGAAGCTTTCTTT.

The chain couples TRBV2 to TRBJ1-1; no firm D call. Germline lookup yields CDR1 SNHLY and CDR2 FYNNEI. The V end was cut by 5 bases, the J end by 7 bases, with 14 bases between. The CDR3 covers 13 residues. The CDR3: CASSPTVKDEAFF. The CDR3, as DNA: TGTGCCAGCAGTCCCACGGTCAAAGATGAAGCTTTCTTT.

This clone came up once. V gene TRBV19 combines with J gene TRBJ1-5; 8 nucleotides line up with TRBD1. Germline CDR1 and CDR2: LNHDA and SQIVND (reference sequence). J lost 2 bases, V lost 7 bases, and 7 bases had no gene match. The length of the CDR3 is 15 residues. The CDR3 loop is CASTPTGGGNQPQHF. The CDR3 DNA sequence: TGTGCCAGTACCCCCACAGGGGGGGGCAATCAGCCCCAGCATTTT.

The table lists this clone with a count of one. The chain combines TRBV18 with TRBJ1-2, with D hard to call. From germline, CDR1 is KGHSH and CDR2 LQKENI. V gave up 0 bases and J gave up 7 bases, with 9 bases separating them. The CDR3 length is 13 residues. The CDR3 loop reads CASSPPGAGGYTF. The DNA for the CDR3 is TGTGCCAGCTCACCACCGGGTGCAGGTGGCTACACCTTC.

Here the CDR3 DNA reads TGTGCCAGCAGCTTATCCCCTACAACTAATGAAAAACTGTTTTTT. Protein: CASSLSPTTNEKLFF. The J gene is TRBJ1-4, the V gene TRBV13; no clear D gene. With 2 bases removed from V and 0 bases from J, the gap between germline ends came to 7 bases. Germline V gene data show CDR1 as PRHDT and CDR2 as FYEKMQ (reference sequence). This CDR3 has 15 amino acids.